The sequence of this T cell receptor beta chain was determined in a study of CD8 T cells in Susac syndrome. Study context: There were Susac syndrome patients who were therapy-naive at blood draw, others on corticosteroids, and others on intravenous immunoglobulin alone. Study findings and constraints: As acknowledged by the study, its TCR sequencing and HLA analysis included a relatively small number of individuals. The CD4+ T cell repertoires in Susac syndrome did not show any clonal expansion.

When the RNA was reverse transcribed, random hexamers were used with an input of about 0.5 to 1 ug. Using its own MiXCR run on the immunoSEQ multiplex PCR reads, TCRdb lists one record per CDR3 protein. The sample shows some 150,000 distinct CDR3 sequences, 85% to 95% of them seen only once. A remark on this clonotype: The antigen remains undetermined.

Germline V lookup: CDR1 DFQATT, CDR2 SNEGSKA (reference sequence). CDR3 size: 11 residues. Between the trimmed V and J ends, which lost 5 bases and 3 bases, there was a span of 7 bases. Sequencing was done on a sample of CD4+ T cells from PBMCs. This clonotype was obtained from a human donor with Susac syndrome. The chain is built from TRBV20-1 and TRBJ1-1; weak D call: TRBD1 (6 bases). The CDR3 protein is CSAPGDTEAFF. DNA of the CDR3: TGCAGTGCTCCAGGGGACACTGAAGCTTTCTTT.